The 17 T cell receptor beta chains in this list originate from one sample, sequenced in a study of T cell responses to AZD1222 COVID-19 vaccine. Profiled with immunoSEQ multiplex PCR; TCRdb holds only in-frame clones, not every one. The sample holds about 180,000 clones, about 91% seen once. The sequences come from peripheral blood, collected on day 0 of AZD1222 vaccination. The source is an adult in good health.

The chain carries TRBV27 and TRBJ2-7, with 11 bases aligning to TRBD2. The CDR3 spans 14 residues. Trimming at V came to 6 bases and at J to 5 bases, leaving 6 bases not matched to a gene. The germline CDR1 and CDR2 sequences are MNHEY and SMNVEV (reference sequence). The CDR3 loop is CASRNRGLADEQYF. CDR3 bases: TGTGCCAGCAGAAACAGGGGACTAGCGGACGAGCAGTACTTC.

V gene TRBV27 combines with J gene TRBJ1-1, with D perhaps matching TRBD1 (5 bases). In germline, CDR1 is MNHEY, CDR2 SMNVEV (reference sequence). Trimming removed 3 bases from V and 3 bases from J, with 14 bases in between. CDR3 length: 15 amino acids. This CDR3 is CASSFRAGGDTEAFF. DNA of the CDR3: TGTGCCAGCAGTTTTAGGGCAGGAGGGGACACTGAAGCTTTCTTT.

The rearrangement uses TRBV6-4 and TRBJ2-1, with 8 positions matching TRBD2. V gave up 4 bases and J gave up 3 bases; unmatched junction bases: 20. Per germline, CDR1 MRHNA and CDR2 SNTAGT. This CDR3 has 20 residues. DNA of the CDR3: TGTGCCAGCAGTGCAGCGCCAGGGGCCTCTGTCGGGGGGGGCTACAATGAGCAGTTCTTC. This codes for CASSAAPGASVGGGYNEQFF.

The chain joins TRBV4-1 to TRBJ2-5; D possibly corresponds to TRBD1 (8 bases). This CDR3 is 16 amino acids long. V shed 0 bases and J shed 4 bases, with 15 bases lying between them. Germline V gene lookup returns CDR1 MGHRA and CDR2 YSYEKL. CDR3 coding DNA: TGCGCCAGCAGCCAAGATCTTTACAGGGGGGGAGAGACCCAGTACTTC. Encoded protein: CASSQDLYRGGETQYF.

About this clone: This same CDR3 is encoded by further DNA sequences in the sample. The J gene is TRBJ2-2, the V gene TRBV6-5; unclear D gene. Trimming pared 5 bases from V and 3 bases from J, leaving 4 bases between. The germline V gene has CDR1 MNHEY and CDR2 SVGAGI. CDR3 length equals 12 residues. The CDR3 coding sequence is TGTGCCAGCAGTCGGGACACCGGGGAGCTGTTTTTT. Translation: CASSRDTGELFF.

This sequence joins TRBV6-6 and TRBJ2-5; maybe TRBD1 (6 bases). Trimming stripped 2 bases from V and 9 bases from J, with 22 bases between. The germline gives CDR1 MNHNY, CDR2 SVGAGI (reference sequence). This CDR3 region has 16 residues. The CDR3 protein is CASSYGRQDAMAAQYF. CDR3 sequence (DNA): TGTGCCAGCAGTTACGGGCGACAGGACGCCATGGCGGCCCAGTACTTC.

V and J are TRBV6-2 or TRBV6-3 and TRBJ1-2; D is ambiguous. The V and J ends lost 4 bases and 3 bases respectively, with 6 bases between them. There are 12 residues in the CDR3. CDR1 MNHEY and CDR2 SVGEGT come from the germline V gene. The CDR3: CASSLGYYGYTF. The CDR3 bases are TGTGCCAGCAGTTTGGGTTACTATGGCTACACCTTC.

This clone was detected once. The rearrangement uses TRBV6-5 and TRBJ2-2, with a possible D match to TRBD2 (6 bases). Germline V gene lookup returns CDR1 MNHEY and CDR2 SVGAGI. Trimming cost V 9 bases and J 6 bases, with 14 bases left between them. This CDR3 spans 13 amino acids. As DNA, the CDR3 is TGTGCCAGGGCGGGGAAAGGATCCGGGGAGCTGTTTTTT. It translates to CARAGKGSGELFF.

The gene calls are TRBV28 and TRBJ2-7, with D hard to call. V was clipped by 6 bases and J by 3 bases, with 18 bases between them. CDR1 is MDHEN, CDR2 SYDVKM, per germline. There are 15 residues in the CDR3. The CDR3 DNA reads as TGTGCCAGCAGCCTCACATCCACCTACAGCTACGAGCAGTACTTC. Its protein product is CASSLTSTYSYEQYF.

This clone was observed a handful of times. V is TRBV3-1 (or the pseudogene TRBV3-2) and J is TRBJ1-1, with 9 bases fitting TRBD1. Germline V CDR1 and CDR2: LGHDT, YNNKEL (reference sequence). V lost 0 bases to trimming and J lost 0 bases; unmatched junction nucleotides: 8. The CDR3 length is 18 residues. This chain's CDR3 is CASSQEMGQGIMNTEAFF. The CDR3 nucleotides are TGTGCCAGCAGCCAAGAAATGGGACAGGGCATCATGAACACTGAAGCTTTCTTT.

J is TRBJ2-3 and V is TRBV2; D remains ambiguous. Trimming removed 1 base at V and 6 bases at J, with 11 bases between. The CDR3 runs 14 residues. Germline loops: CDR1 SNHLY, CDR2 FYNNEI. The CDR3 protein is CASSEGYRGDTQYF. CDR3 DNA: TGTGCCAGCAGTGAAGGGTACCGTGGTGATACGCAGTATTTT.

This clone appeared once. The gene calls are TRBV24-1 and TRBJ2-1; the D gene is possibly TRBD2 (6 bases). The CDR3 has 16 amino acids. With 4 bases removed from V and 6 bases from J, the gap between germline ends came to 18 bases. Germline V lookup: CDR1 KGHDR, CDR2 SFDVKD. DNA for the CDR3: TGTGCCACCAGTGAGTCTACTAGCCCCCTTTCCAATGAGCAGTTCTTC. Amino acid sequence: CATSESTSPLSNEQFF.

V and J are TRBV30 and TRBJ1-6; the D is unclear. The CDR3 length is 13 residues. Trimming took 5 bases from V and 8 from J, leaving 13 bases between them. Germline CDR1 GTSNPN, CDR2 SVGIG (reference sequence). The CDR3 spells CAWEYSRDSPLHF. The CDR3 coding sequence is TGTGCCTGGGAGTATTCTCGCGATTCACCCCTCCACTTT. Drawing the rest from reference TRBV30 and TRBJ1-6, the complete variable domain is SQTIHQWPATLVQPVGSPLSLECTVEGTSNPNLYWYRQAAGRGLQLLFYSVGIGQISSEVPQNLSASRPQDRQFILSSKKLLLSDSGFYLCAWEYSRDSPLHFGNGTRLTVT.

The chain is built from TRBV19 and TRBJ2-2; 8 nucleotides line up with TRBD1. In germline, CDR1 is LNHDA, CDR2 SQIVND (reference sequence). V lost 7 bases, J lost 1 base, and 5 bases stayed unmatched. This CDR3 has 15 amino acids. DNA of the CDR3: TGTGCCAGTACTCCCGGACAGGGGAACACCGGGGAGCTGTTTTTT. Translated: CASTPGQGNTGELFF.

The CDR3 loop reads CASRGRLSYEQYF. CDR3 nucleotide sequence: TGTGCCAGCAGGGGACGGCTCTCCTACGAGCAGTACTTC. V usage is TRBV27 and J usage is TRBJ2-7; the D gene could be TRBD1 or TRBD2 (5 bases each). Trimming cost V 6 bases and J 0 bases, with 9 bases left between them. The CDR3 is made up of 13 amino acids. Germline values: CDR1 MNHEY, CDR2 SMNVEV (reference sequence).

CDR3 sequence reads: CASSPRVRPSSYEQYF. Here the CDR3 DNA reads TGTGCCAGCAGCCCTAGGGTACGGCCGAGCTCCTACGAGCAGTACTTC. The chain has TRBV13 and TRBJ2-7; no firm D call. This CDR3 is 16 amino acids long. Trimming shortened V by 5 bases and J by 0 bases, and 17 bases separated the two germline ends. Per the germline V gene, CDR1 is PRHDT and CDR2 is FYEKMQ (reference sequence).

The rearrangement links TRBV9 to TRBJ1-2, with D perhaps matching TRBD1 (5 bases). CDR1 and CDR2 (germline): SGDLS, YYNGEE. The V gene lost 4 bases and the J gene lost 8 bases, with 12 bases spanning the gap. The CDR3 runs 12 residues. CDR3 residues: CASSSRGRGYTF. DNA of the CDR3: TGTGCCAGCAGCTCCCGGGGGAGGGGCTACACCTTC.